This is a list of T cell receptor beta chains from one sample in a study of T-cell reconstitution after alpha-beta-depleted transplantation in children. One entry per CDR3 protein results from TCRdb running MiXCR on the PCR reads. The sample consists of approximately 800,000 distinct CDR3 sequences, around 17% of them appearing once. The sequencing used PBMCs, mostly from graft donor cells, collected 360 days after TCRalphabeta/CD19-depleted stem cell transplant. These receptors were collected from a male patient under 18 who had a stem cell transplant for acute lymphoblastic leukemia, so the T cells may come from the graft donor. CDR3s include the opening cysteine and the closing phenylalanine or tryptophan. Fields, in order: D gene, V gene, clone size, J gene, CDR3 protein, CDR3 DNA. A D gene is named only where the DNA matches it firmly. The size of a clone is reported for some rows only, either as once, few or many, or as a class for expanded clones.

NA	TRBV20-1	many	TRBJ1-1	CSAREIGRRNTEAFF	TGCAGTGCTAGAGAAATTGGACGGAGGAACACTGAAGCTTTCTTT
TRBD2	TRBV5-1	NA	TRBJ2-3	CASSLGLAGIYRTDTQYF	TGCGCCAGCAGCTTGGGACTAGCGGGAATATACCGCACAGATACGCAGTATTTT
NA	TRBV5-1	few	TRBJ2-1	CASSLLESEQFF	TGCGCCAGCAGCTTATTAGAGAGTGAGCAGTTCTTC
NA	TRBV7-9	many	TRBJ2-1	CASSSRQGWEDNEQFF	TGTGCCAGCAGCTCCCGACAGGGCTGGGAGGACAATGAGCAGTTCTTC
NA	TRBV10-3	NA	TRBJ1-2	CAISGGAAAHGYTF	TGTGCCATCAGTGGAGGGGCCGCTGCCCATGGCTACACCTTC
TRBD2	TRBV20-1	many	TRBJ2-1	CSAGTGTSRNEQFF	TGCAGTGCTGGTACCGGGACTAGTAGGAATGAGCAGTTCTTC
NA	TRBV4-1	NA	TRBJ2-7	CASSQVFGTGEQYF	TGCGCCAGCAGCCAAGTTTTCGGGACTGGCGAGCAGTACTTC
TRBD1	TRBV29-1	NA	TRBJ2-4	CSAGGRGQGLIKNIQYF	TGCAGCGCCGGGGGCAGGGGGCAAGGTTTAATCAAAAACATTCAGTACTTC
NA	TRBV5-1	many	TRBJ2-5	CASSTGTQQETQYF	TGCGCCAGCAGCACCGGGACTCAGCAAGAGACCCAGTACTTC
NA	TRBV7-9	NA	TRBJ2-1	CASSLPGGSGYNEQFF	TGTGCCAGCAGCTTACCAGGTGGAAGCGGCTACAATGAGCAGTTCTTC
TRBD2	TRBV7-6	NA	TRBJ2-3	CASSLADLATSGSTDTQYF	TGTGCCAGCAGCTTAGCAGATTTAGCGACTAGCGGTAGCACAGATACGCAGTATTTT
TRBD2	TRBV5-1	NA	TRBJ2-1	CASSLTGTSPNEQFF	TGCGCCAGCAGCTTGACCGGGACTAGCCCCAATGAGCAGTTCTTC
NA	TRBV5-1	NA	TRBJ2-3	CASSLINQGPTDTQYF	TGCGCCAGCAGCCTAATAAACCAGGGCCCCACAGATACGCAGTATTTT
TRBD1	TRBV27	NA	TRBJ2-5	CASREDRGAGRQETQYF	TGTGCCAGCAGGGAGGACAGGGGGGCAGGACGCCAAGAGACCCAGTACTTC
TRBD1	TRBV5-6	NA	TRBJ2-7	CASNRGLDEQYF	TGTGCCAGCAACAGGGGGCTGGACGAGCAGTACTTC
TRBD2	TRBV7-3	NA	TRBJ2-7	CASSPARSGRAYEQYF	TGTGCCAGCAGCCCCGCGCGAAGCGGGAGGGCCTACGAGCAGTACTTC
TRBD1	TRBV6-1	NA	TRBJ1-1	CASSQHTGVNTEAFF	TGTGCCAGCAGTCAACATACAGGGGTGAACACTGAAGCTTTCTTT
TRBD1	TRBV29-1	NA	TRBJ2-1	CSVDWQGAGNEQFF	TGCAGCGTTGACTGGCAGGGGGCAGGTAATGAGCAGTTCTTC
TRBD1	TRBV15	few	TRBJ2-7	CATSRDPGGITYEQYF	TGTGCCACCAGCAGAGATCCAGGGGGAATTACCTACGAGCAGTACTTC
TRBD2	TRBV3-1	NA	TRBJ2-7	CASSQDPAGLYEQYF	TGTGCCAGCAGCCAAGATCCAGCGGGACTCTACGAGCAGTACTTC
TRBD2	TRBV2	few	TRBJ2-2	CASSGGLAGYTGELFF	TGTGCCAGCAGTGGGGGACTAGCGGGATACACCGGGGAGCTGTTTTTT
NA	TRBV27	NA	TRBJ1-4	CASSLNFGPNEKLFF	TGTGCCAGCAGTCTCAATTTCGGACCCAATGAAAAACTGTTTTTT
TRBD2	TRBV18	NA	TRBJ2-1	CASSPPGLADPREQFF	TGTGCCAGCTCACCACCGGGACTAGCGGATCCAAGGGAGCAGTTCTTC
TRBD2	TRBV10-3	few	TRBJ2-1	CAISEPSGRGDEQFF	TGTGCCATCAGTGAGCCTAGCGGGAGAGGGGATGAGCAGTTCTTC
TRBD2	TRBV27	few	TRBJ2-7	CASSWTSGGYEQYF	TGTGCCAGCAGTTGGACTAGCGGCGGGTACGAGCAGTACTTC
TRBD1	TRBV20-1	NA	TRBJ2-7	CSALPGTATYEQYF	TGCAGTGCCCTCCCCGGGACAGCTACCTACGAGCAGTACTTC
TRBD2	TRBV11-1	few	TRBJ2-3	CASSLGPIAGVRDTQYF	TGTGCCAGCAGCTTAGGGCCTATAGCGGGAGTTCGGGATACGCAGTATTTT
TRBD2	TRBV4-1	many	TRBJ2-1	CASSQVGTSVYNEQFF	TGCGCCAGCAGCCAAGTGGGGACTAGCGTCTACAATGAGCAGTTCTTC
TRBD2	TRBV11-2	NA	TRBJ2-1	CASSLGRGLAGSYNEQFF	TGTGCCAGCAGCTTAGGAAGGGGTCTAGCGGGATCCTACAATGAGCAGTTCTTC
NA	TRBV15	once	TRBJ2-3	CATSRGPGDTQYF	TGTGCCACCAGCAGAGGACCGGGGGATACGCAGTATTTT
TRBD1	TRBV20-1	few	TRBJ2-7	CSAFHGQGPYEQYF	TGCAGTGCTTTCCACGGACAGGGCCCCTACGAGCAGTACTTC
TRBD2	TRBV4-1	few	TRBJ2-5	CASSQEGTSGSGETQYF	TGCGCCAGCAGCCAAGAGGGGACTAGCGGGAGTGGAGAGACCCAGTACTTC
NA	TRBV25-1	NA	TRBJ1-5	CASFPLMVTQPQHF	TGTGCCAGCTTTCCCCTGATGGTGACTCAGCCCCAGCATTTT